A single sample gave rise to the 9 T cell receptor beta chains below, sequenced in a study of T cell responses to AZD1222 COVID-19 vaccine. Method: immunoSEQ multiplex PCR; TCRdb's copy keeps in-frame clones and lacks some. The sample shows about 85,000 clones, around 93% of them seen only once. The sequencing here drew on peripheral blood, taken 28 days after the second AZD1222 dose. The receptors come from an adult who received the AZD1222 COVID-19 vaccine.

The genes are TRBV5-4 and TRBJ1-1; 7 bases match TRBD1. The CDR3 loop spans 12 amino acids. The V segment lost 3 bases and the J segment 7 bases; nucleotides outside the gene matches: 3. Germline CDR1 is SGHNT and CDR2 is YYREEE (reference sequence). The CDR3, as DNA: TGTGCCAGCAGCTATCGACAGGGTGAAGCTTTCTTT. Amino acids: CASSYRQGEAFF.

The chain uses TRBV3-1 (or the pseudogene TRBV3-2) and TRBJ2-5; TRBD2 matches at 7 bases. CDR1 LGHDT and CDR2 YNNKEL come from the germline V gene (reference sequence). The V and J ends lost 4 bases and 4 bases, in that order; junction bases with no gene match: 3. The CDR3 loop spans 13 amino acids. The CDR3 sequence: CASSPSGGETQYF. Here the CDR3 DNA reads TGTGCCAGCAGCCCCTCGGGGGGAGAGACCCAGTACTTC.

The gene calls are TRBV7-6 and TRBJ2-7, with D perhaps assigned TRBD1 or TRBD2 (5 bases each). CDR3 size: 16 residues. Germline V gene data show CDR1 as SGHVS and CDR2 as FNYEAQ. Trimming stripped 4 bases from V and 0 bases from J, with 16 bases between. CDR3 nucleotide sequence: TGTGCCAGCAGCTCGGGACCCCTCAACAACTCCTACGAGCAGTACTTC. It is translated as CASSSGPLNNSYEQYF.

V is TRBV11-2 and J is TRBJ2-7, with no clear D. CDR1 SGHAT and CDR2 FQNNGV come from the germline V gene. V was clipped by 5 bases and J by 0 bases, with 5 bases between them. The CDR3 extends over 12 amino acids. The CDR3 DNA reads TGTGCCAGCAGCCTGCCCTCCTACGAGCAGTACTTC. Translated, it gives CASSLPSYEQYF.

The CDR3 is CASSERGTAKETQYF. The CDR3 region has the DNA TGTGCCAGCAGTGAGAGGGGGACTGCCAAAGAGACCCAGTACTTC. This chain connects TRBV2 to TRBJ2-5, with D perhaps assigned TRBD1 or TRBD2 (6 bases each). The V end lost 3 bases, the J end lost 3 bases, and 14 bases lay between the germline ends. The length of the CDR3 is 15 residues. CDR1 is SNHLY and CDR2 is FYNNEI in the germline V gene.

The chain uses TRBV7-9 and TRBJ2-5; TRBD1 or TRBD2 may be the D gene (5 bases each). This CDR3 is 12 amino acids long. CDR1 and CDR2 (germline): SEHNR, FQNEAQ (reference sequence). V was trimmed by 5 bases and J by 1 base, leaving 5 bases between them. The CDR3 protein is CASSGTQETQYF. In nucleotides, the CDR3 is TGTGCCAGCAGCGGGACCCAAGAGACCCAGTACTTC.

For the CDR3, the DNA is TGTGCCTGGAGTGTAGCGGCGGTAGATACGCAGTATTTT. Translated, it gives CAWSVAAVDTQYF. The chain is built from TRBV30 and TRBJ2-3, with D perhaps TRBD2 (5 bases). V lost 0 bases to trimming and J lost 5 bases, with 9 bases between them. This CDR3 has 13 residues. CDR1 and CDR2 from the germline V gene are GTSNPN and SVGIG (reference sequence).

V usage is TRBV6-5 and J usage is TRBJ2-7; D is possibly TRBD1 or TRBD2 (5 bases each). Trimming cost V 11 bases and J 2 bases, with 10 bases left between them. The CDR3 is made up of 11 amino acids. Germline CDR1 reads MNHEY; CDR2 reads SVGAGI. CDR3 amino acids: CAGQGAYEQYF. CDR3 nucleotides: TGTGCCGGGCAGGGAGCCTACGAGCAGTACTTC.

The chain recombines TRBV15 with TRBJ2-2; 7 bases are shared with TRBD2. The CDR3 is 15 residues long. Trimming at V came to 4 bases and at J to 7 bases, leaving 9 bases not matched to a gene. Germline CDR1 reads LNHNV; CDR2 reads YYDKDF (reference sequence). CDR3 amino acids: CATSIGGRDVGELFF. The CDR3 DNA follows: TGTGCCACCAGCATTGGAGGGAGGGATGTCGGGGAGCTGTTTTTT.